This TCR beta chain was retrieved from a study of PD-1 blockade in classical Hodgkin lymphoma. Study results and caveats: Newly diagnosed patients had baseline TCR diversity that was reportedly lower than that of healthy donors. Significantly greater TCR diversity emerged by C4D1 in CD4+ cells but not CD8+ cells. Some patients started nivolumab under 1 year after ASCT, and they were excluded.

Time point defined: cycle 4 day 1 (C4D1), after less than seven weeks of nivolumab. In every patient, relapse followed autologous stem cell transplantation, while exposure to brentuximab vedotin differed. The best responses consisted of complete response, partial response or progressive disease. The CDR3 covers 16 residues. CDR1 SGHVS and CDR2 FNYEAQ come from the germline V gene. Trimming left V 3 bases short and J 4 bases short, with 15 bases between. Notes on this clone: Its antigen is undetermined.

Some clones are missing from TCRdb's copy, which holds only in-frame ones; the method was immunoSEQ multiplex PCR. The profile shows over 20,000 clones, about 80% of them singletons. The rearrangement uses TRBV7-6 and TRBJ2-2; the D gene could be TRBD1 or TRBD2 (7 bases each). The clonotype was recovered from a human donor with classical Hodgkin lymphoma. Sequencing was performed on peripheral blood mononuclear cells (PBMCs), taken before the fourth cycle of nivolumab. The CDR3 sequence is CASSLYTGEGTGELFF. CDR3 sequence (DNA): TGTGCCAGCAGCTTGTATACAGGGGAGGGCACCGGGGAGCTGTTTTTT. The entire variable domain, with the rest obtained from reference TRBV7-6 and TRBJ2-2, is as follows: GAGVSQSPRYKVTKRGQDVALRCDPISGHVSLYWYRQALGQGPEFLTYFNYEAQQDKSGLPNDRFSAERPEGSISTLTIQRTEQRDSAMYRCASSLYTGEGTGELFFGEGSRLTVL.